This TCR beta chain was profiled in a study of blood T cell repertoires in COVID-19. Study in general: Samples came from the United States, Italy and Spain, spanning acute and convalescent COVID-19. PBMCs, B-cell-depleted T cells, or T cells provided the cDNA or gDNA that made up the material.

The CDR3 consists of 14 residues. Per the germline V gene, CDR1 is LNHDA and CDR2 is SQIVND (reference sequence). J gave up 5 bases and V 7 bases, and 8 bases lay outside the gene matches. Per the study methods: Amplification of reference gene primers provided the estimated nucleated cell counts. Generated by immunoSEQ multiplex PCR, the TCRdb table keeps only in-frame clones and is missing some. V, J and clone size reflect that table, while D and trimming were determined from the DNA. Of 350,000 to 400,000 clones listed, 90% were seen once; the top ten hold 6.5%. This chain joins TRBV19 and TRBJ2-1; 7 bases line up with TRBD1. Sample: peripheral blood. The clonotype comes from a man between 18 and 29 years old with active or convalescent COVID-19. CDR3 nucleotide sequence: TGTGCCAGTAACCGGGACAGAAGAAACAATGAGCAGTTCTTC. This codes for CASNRDRRNNEQFF. Full variable domain (remainder filled in from reference TRBV19 and TRBJ2-1): DGGITQSPKYLFRKEGQNVTLSCEQNLNHDAMYWYRQDPGQGLRLIYYSQIVNDFQKGDIAEGYSVSREKKESFPLTVTSAQKNPTAFYLCASNRDRRNNEQFFGPGTRLTVL.